This is a list of T cell receptor beta chains from one sample in a study of a mutant IDH1 vaccine in newly diagnosed glioma. Repertoires were generated with immunoSEQ multiplex PCR, while TCRdb's copy carries only in-frame clones and drops some. The sample lists 50,000 or so clones, 75% to 95% seen once, with 2.4% in the top ten. These receptors' targets are unknown. Sequencing used PBMCs, obtained from a glioma patient whose treatment included an IDH1 peptide vaccine. The source is a middle-aged man with glioma. CDR3s include the opening cysteine and the closing phenylalanine or tryptophan. The D gene is left open where the match is weak. Where a row states a size, it is once, few, many or the class of an expanded clone; other rows omit it.

size	D	V	J	DNA	CDR3
once	TRBD2	TRBV14	TRBJ2-5	TGTGCCAGCAGCCGCCCGGGACTAGCGGGAGCGGGGACCCAGTACTTC	CASSRPGLAGAGTQYF
.	.	TRBV14	TRBJ1-5	TGTGCCAGCAGCCCGGGTGGGGTCCGGAGCAATCAGCCCCAGCATTTT	CASSPGGVRSNQPQHF
.	.	TRBV5-8	TRBJ2-5	TGTGCCAGCAGCGGACCTGGGACACCGAAGAAAGAGACCCAGTACTTC	CASSGPGTPKKETQYF
.	.	TRBV10-1	TRBJ2-7	TGCGCCAACCCGGACAGCACCTACGAGCAGTACTTC	CANPDSTYEQYF
.	.	TRBV27	TRBJ2-1	TGTGCCAGCAGTTTTCACGTTCCCAGGGCCCACAATGAGCAGTTCTTC	CASSFHVPRAHNEQFF
.	.	TRBV7-3	TRBJ1-4	TGTGCCAGCAGCTTAAAGGGGGTGACTATAGAAAAACTGTTTTTT	CASSLKGVTIEKLFF
.	.	TRBV9	TRBJ2-1	TGTGCCAGCAGCATACAGGGATACAATGAGCAGTTCTTC	CASSIQGYNEQFF
.	.	TRBV19	TRBJ2-7	TGTGCCAGTAGTCATGTCTCGAGCTCAGGCGAGCAGTACTTC	CASSHVSSSGEQYF
.	.	TRBV19	TRBJ1-1	TGTGCCAGTAGTCCGCAGAGCGGAGGTCGTTACACTGAAGCTTTCTTT	CASSPQSGGRYTEAFF
.	.	TRBV25-1	TRBJ1-6	TGTGCCAGCAGTGATTTGCCAGGGAATTCACCCCCCCACTTT	CASSDLPGNSPPHF
.	.	TRBV5-5	TRBJ1-4	TGTGCCAGCAGTCTGGGGCAGGGAGTGGGTGAAAAACTGTTTTTT	CASSLGQGVGEKLFF
.	TRBD1	TRBV19	TRBJ1-5	TGTGCCAGTAGTACCCTCGGGACAGGGCGGCAGCCCCAGCATTTT	CASSTLGTGRQPQHF
.	.	TRBV11-2	TRBJ2-3	TGTGCCAGCAGCTTAGGATCGGGCCCGTGGGGTACAGATACGCAGTATTTT	CASSLGSGPWGTDTQYF
.	TRBD1	TRBV5-4	TRBJ2-5	TGTGCCAGCAGCTTGAGGCAGGGGGCGAGAGAGACCCAGTACTTC	CASSLRQGARETQYF
.	.	TRBV7-2	TRBJ1-2	TGTGCCAGCAGTTGGACAGCACCTCACTATGGCTACACCTTC	CASSWTAPHYGYTF
.	.	TRBV7-9	TRBJ1-1	TGTGCCAGCAGCTTAGTAGGCAGGAACACTGAAGCTTTCTTT	CASSLVGRNTEAFF
once	TRBD1	TRBV28	TRBJ1-2	TGTGCCAGCAGTTCCTACCCTGGGACAGGCCTCTATGGCTACACCTTC	CASSSYPGTGLYGYTF
.	.	TRBV5-1	TRBJ2-1	TGCGCCAGCAGCTTGTCTGGGAGTAGTGGGAATGAGCAGTTCTTC	CASSLSGSSGNEQFF
.	.	TRBV5-5	TRBJ1-1	TGTGCCAGCAGCTTGACAGGGTCGGGCACTGAAGCTTTCTTT	CASSLTGSGTEAFF
.	.	TRBV19	TRBJ1-1	TGTGCCAGTAGTATGGGGGCAGGGGAACGGAACACTGAAGCTTTCTTT	CASSMGAGERNTEAFF
once	TRBD1	TRBV2	TRBJ1-5	TGTGCCAGCACCCGATTTGGGGACAGGGACAACCAGCCCCAGCATTTT	CASTRFGDRDNQPQHF
.	TRBD1	TRBV27	TRBJ1-1	TGTGCCAGCAAAATACAGGGGGCGAGGGTGACTGAAGCTTTCTTT	CASKIQGARVTEAFF
.	TRBD1	TRBV27	TRBJ1-2	TGTGCCAGCAGTTCCAGGACAGGGGGCGGCTATGGCTACACCTTC	CASSSRTGGGYGYTF
.	.	TRBV2	TRBJ1-5	TGTGCCAGCAGACGAGGGGAAAATAGCAATCAGCCCCAGCATTTT	CASRRGENSNQPQHF
few	.	TRBV4-2	TRBJ1-5	TGTGCCAGCAGCCAAGATCAGAATCAGGGGCCTCAGCCCCAGCATTTT	CASSQDQNQGPQPQHF
.	TRBD1	TRBV15	TRBJ2-7	TGTGCCACCAGGGGACAGGGATATCTCGAGCAGTACTTC	CATRGQGYLEQYF
.	.	TRBV14	TRBJ2-5	TGTGCCAGCAGCCAAGGCCATGGAAGGACCCAAGAGACCCAGTACTTC	CASSQGHGRTQETQYF
.	.	TRBV5-1	TRBJ2-1	TGCGCCAGCAGGCCCGGCGCCAGGGCCTCCTACAATGAGCAGTTCTTC	CASRPGARASYNEQFF
.	TRBD2	TRBV5-4	TRBJ2-1	TGTGCCAGCAGCTTGGCACTAGCGAGCTCCTACAATGAGCAGTTCTTC	CASSLALASSYNEQFF
few	.	TRBV11-1	TRBJ2-5	TGTGCCAGCAGCTATATTAAAGAGACCCAGTACTTC	CASSYIKETQYF
few	.	TRBV5-6	TRBJ1-1	TGTGCCAGCAGTACCACACCTGCTACTGAAGCTTTCTTT	CASSTTPATEAFF
.	.	TRBV5-1	TRBJ2-5	TGCGCCAGCAGCCTTGCGTCGGGGGGACCCAGGGGCGCCCAGTACTTC	CASSLASGGPRGAQYF
.	.	TRBV2	TRBJ2-7	TGTGCCAGCAGCCCATTCAACTACGAGCAGTACTTC	CASSPFNYEQYF
.	TRBD1	TRBV6-5	TRBJ1-1	TGTGCCAGCAAGGGGACAGGGGGGAACACTGAAGCTTTCTTT	CASKGTGGNTEAFF
.	.	TRBV6-5	TRBJ1-2	TGTGCCAGCAGTTCCAATCTCCGGGGCTACACCTTC	CASSSNLRGYTF
.	.	TRBV30	TRBJ2-7	TGTGCCTGGAGCAGGGTTTACGAGCAGTACTTC	CAWSRVYEQYF
.	.	TRBV19	TRBJ1-5	TGTGCCAGTAGTATCAAGGGACGGCCCGCATCTCAGCCCCAGCATTTT	CASSIKGRPASQPQHF
.	.	TRBV27	TRBJ1-1	TGTGCCAGTAATCGCGGATTAGGAGTGAACACTGAAGCTTTCTTT	CASNRGLGVNTEAFF
.	.	TRBV28	TRBJ1-2	TGTGCCAGCAGTCGAAGCGGAGGGTACTATGGCTACACCTTC	CASSRSGGYYGYTF
.	.	TRBV7-9	TRBJ1-6	TGTGCCAGCAGCAGACCAGGGTCAGGCAATTCACCCCTCCACTTT	CASSRPGSGNSPLHF
.	TRBD2	TRBV5-4	TRBJ2-2	TGTGCCAGCAGCTTGTCGATAGCGGGGGATCTCACCGGGGAGCTGTTTTTT	CASSLSIAGDLTGELFF